The entry that follows covers one T cell receptor beta chain sequence. Residents of about 25 US areas, aged roughly 18 to 90 years, made up the participants. Participant-given clinical history determined each cohort assignment. This sample is drawn from a study of blood T cell repertoires in COVID-19. Study-level background: PBMCs, B-cell-depleted T cells, or T cells provided the cDNA or gDNA that made up the material.

Methods used by the authors: By means of reference gene primer amplification, nucleated cell counts were estimated. TCRdb's table, derived via immunoSEQ multiplex PCR, lists solely in-frame clones and lacks some. That table gives V, J and clone size, and the DNA gave D and trimming. The profile shows 490,000 or so clones, 70% to 90% of them singletons. This CDR3 contains 15 residues. Germline CDR1 SGHAT, CDR2 FQNNGV. The V gene end was trimmed by 5 bases and the J gene end by 3 bases; junction bases not matched to a gene: 6. This chain connects TRBV11-2 to TRBJ1-5; TRBD1 matches 8 bases. Specimen: PBMCs or T cells enriched from blood (not recorded which). The source is a woman aged 40-49 years who had recovered from COVID-19. CDR3 loop: CASSHTGGINQPQHF. For the CDR3, the DNA is TGTGCCAGCAGCCATACAGGGGGGATCAATCAGCCCCAGCATTTT. The variable domain in full, with the rest retrieved from reference TRBV11-2 and TRBJ1-5, is EAGVAQSPRYKIIEKRQSVAFWCNPISGHATLYWYQQILGQGPKLLIQFQNNGVVDDSQLPKDRFSAERLKGVDSTLKIQPAKLEDSAVYLCASSHTGGINQPQHFGDGTRLSIL.